This T cell receptor (beta chain) is drawn from a study of blood T cell repertoires in COVID-19 (dated by TCRdb to between 2020 and 2021). Study-wide context: Samples covering the acute and convalescent phases of COVID-19 were provided by collaborators in the United States, Italy and Spain. The prospective study material was composed of cDNA or gDNA derived from T cells, B-cell-depleted T cells, or PBMCs. The dataset comprised deeply sampled blood TCRbeta repertoires from subjects exposed to, actively infected with, or recovered from COVID-19. The repertoires were released in a freely available public database intended as a resource for research on the immune response to SARS-CoV-2. Samples came from the ongoing ImmuneRACE study (first 160 participants) plus 1,254 subjects from 6 global collaborators. Sample metadata almost always included a de-identified subject ID, COVID-19 status, age in years and sex. Where available, HLA class I and class II types were obtained from metadata supplied by the sample provider rather than from assay-based typing. Beyond this particular receptor, the publication reports: Clinical and demographic metadata were provided uncurated, with the amount varying by source and participant.

The immunoSEQ Assay, a bias-controlled multiplex PCR, was used to amplify TCRbeta CDR3 regions from genomic DNA. The published analysis was carried out like this. Nucleated cell counts per sample were estimated from amplification of reference gene primers within the assay. To quantify the absolute abundance of each unique TCRbeta CDR3 rearrangement, sequence reads were collapsed and filtered. For each sample, productive Simpson clonality was calculated as the square root of Simpson's diversity index across productive rearrangements. Sourced from immuneACCESS, this table was stored by TCRdb with only in-frame sequences that have V and J called. A share of the clones is absent; for the studies checked, an unresolved V gene accounts for under half, and the remainder has no known explanation. V and J calls and clone size follow that table, whereas D and trimming were derived from the DNA. The sample table contains approximately 240,000 clones; only one count was recorded for around 90% of them. The ten largest account for 6% to 7% of the sample.

In the prospective study, participants were about 18 to 100 years old, resided in about 25 geographic areas of the United States, and were enrolled through a virtual design. In the prospective study, participants were assigned to cohorts based on the clinical history participants reported in a screening survey and a study questionnaire. Each participant in the prospective study had whole blood, serum and a nasopharyngeal or oropharyngeal swab collected by mobile phlebotomists. Participants in the prospective study had the option to provide additional blood draws and questionnaires over a roughly 2-month period. Blood samples from the prospective study were shipped frozen or at room temperature prior to DNA extraction. As regards this clone: Its cognate antigen has yet to be identified. Base-call qualities are not available, and no considerably larger clone is one nucleotide away.

At the junction V is shortened by 4 bases and J by 2 bases, with 16 bases in between. The CDR3 numbers 15 residues from cysteine through phenylalanine. Only CDR3 DNA remains: 45 bases, in frame from the first base. CDR1 is given as SGHRS and CDR2 as YFSETQ, both from the germline V gene. The sequence joins TRBV5-1 to TRBJ2-7; TRBD1 is perhaps the D gene, given 5 matching bases. The sequencing sample was made of PBMCs or T cells enriched from blood (not recorded which). This sequence was found in a woman in her 30s with acute COVID-19. At the DNA level, the sequence is TGCGCCAGCAGCATGATTTGGACATCCACCTACGAGCAGTACTTC. Translated, it gives CASSMIWTSTYEQYF.